The clone carrying this TCR beta chain occurred a few times. These data originate in a study of T cell changes during pregnancy in multiple sclerosis. Produced via immunoSEQ multiplex PCR; TCRdb's table is partial and in-frame only. The sample records some 83,000 clones, around 93% being singletons. Per the germline V gene, CDR1 is MDHEN and CDR2 is SYDVKM. The CDR3 covers 14 residues. V lost 6 bases, J lost 6 bases, and 15 bases lay in between. The specimen comprised PBMCs, sampled in the first trimester of pregnancy. The receptor's source is a female donor in good health, serving as a control in a pregnancy study. Some clones in this sample may be carry-over from other donors' samples. This chain joins TRBV28 and TRBJ1-5; tentatively, D is TRBD1 (5 bases). The CDR3 sequence: CASSPQGPRQPQHF. The CDR3 DNA sequence: TGTGCCAGCAGCCCCCAGGGTCCACGTCAGCCCCAGCATTTT.